This is a list of T cell receptor beta chains from one sample in a study of blood T cell repertoires in COVID-19. Some clones are missing from TCRdb's copy, which holds only in-frame ones; the method was immunoSEQ multiplex PCR. Here the sample spans 250,000 to 400,000 clones, roughly nine tenths being singletons. Sequenced material: peripheral blood. The receptors were gathered from a woman aged 30 to 39 with COVID-19, enrolled during active disease. The CDR3 runs from the conserved cysteine through the conserved F or W. Each record gives: D gene, J gene, V gene, clone size, CDR3 DNA, CDR3 protein. D genes are given only for firm matches. Not all rows give a size; the values are once, few, many and, for expanded clones, a class.

d_gene: NA; j_gene: TRBJ2-1; v_gene: TRBV4-1; abundance: NA; CDR3nt: TGCGCCAGCAGCCAAGAGAGATTAGTCTACAATGAGCAGTTCTTC; CDR3aa: CASSQERLVYNEQFF
d_gene: TRBD2; j_gene: TRBJ2-7; v_gene: TRBV5-8; abundance: once; CDR3nt: TGTGCCAGCAGCCCCGATCTAGCGGGAGCGGCGTACGAGCAGTACTTC; CDR3aa: CASSPDLAGAAYEQYF
d_gene: TRBD1; j_gene: TRBJ2-7; v_gene: TRBV5-8; abundance: NA; CDR3nt: TGTGCCAGCAGCTTGGAACGGGACAGACACGAGCAGTACTTC; CDR3aa: CASSLERDRHEQYF
d_gene: NA; j_gene: TRBJ2-1; v_gene: TRBV11-2; abundance: NA; CDR3nt: TGTGCCAGCAGCCCGGACACCAGGAATGAGCAGTTCTTC; CDR3aa: CASSPDTRNEQFF
d_gene: NA; j_gene: TRBJ1-3; v_gene: TRBV7-6; abundance: NA; CDR3nt: TGTGCCAGCAGTCCCTCAGGGCTGAACACCATATATTTT; CDR3aa: CASSPSGLNTIYF
d_gene: TRBD2; j_gene: TRBJ2-7; v_gene: TRBV19; abundance: NA; CDR3nt: TGTGCCAGTAGTTCAGGACTAGCGGGGTACTACGAGCAGTACTTC; CDR3aa: CASSSGLAGYYEQYF
d_gene: NA; j_gene: TRBJ1-5; v_gene: TRBV6-6; abundance: NA; CDR3nt: TGTGCCAGCAGGCCCAACAGGGTCGATCAGCCCCAGCATTTT; CDR3aa: CASRPNRVDQPQHF
d_gene: NA; j_gene: TRBJ2-1; v_gene: TRBV7-3; abundance: NA; CDR3nt: TGTGCCAGCAGCTCTGCGGTAAGCTCCTACAATGAGCAGTTCTTC; CDR3aa: CASSSAVSSYNEQFF
d_gene: TRBD2; j_gene: TRBJ2-3; v_gene: TRBV6-5; abundance: NA; CDR3nt: TGTGCCAGCAGACAAGCGGGAAGGACAGATACGCAGTATTTT; CDR3aa: CASRQAGRTDTQYF
d_gene: NA; j_gene: TRBJ2-7; v_gene: TRBV4-1; abundance: NA; CDR3nt: TGCGCCAGCAGCCACCGGGAAACCTACGAGCAGTACTTC; CDR3aa: CASSHRETYEQYF
d_gene: TRBD1; j_gene: TRBJ2-1; v_gene: TRBV5-1; abundance: once; CDR3nt: TGCGCCAGCAGCTTGAGACAGGGCCACAATGAGCAGTTCTTC; CDR3aa: CASSLRQGHNEQFF
d_gene: NA; j_gene: TRBJ2-7; v_gene: TRBV18; abundance: few; CDR3nt: TGTGCCAGCTCGACAGTGAGGTGGCAGGCGTACGAGCAGTACTTC; CDR3aa: CASSTVRWQAYEQYF
d_gene: TRBD2; j_gene: TRBJ2-5; v_gene: TRBV6-1; abundance: NA; CDR3nt: TGTGCCAGCAGTGAAGGGACTAGCGGGACGGTATTAGAGACCCAGTACTTC; CDR3aa: CASSEGTSGTVLETQYF
d_gene: TRBD1; j_gene: TRBJ1-2; v_gene: TRBV30; abundance: NA; CDR3nt: TGTGCCTGGAGTGTAGGGGGCGGCTACACCTTC; CDR3aa: CAWSVGGGYTF
d_gene: NA; j_gene: TRBJ2-5; v_gene: TRBV30; abundance: NA; CDR3nt: TGTGCCTGGAGTGTGCAGGAGACCCAGTACTTC; CDR3aa: CAWSVQETQYF
d_gene: TRBD2; j_gene: TRBJ2-7; v_gene: TRBV5-4; abundance: NA; CDR3nt: TGTGCCAGCAGCTTTGGTTCGGGACTAGCGGTCTACGAGCAGTACTTC; CDR3aa: CASSFGSGLAVYEQYF
d_gene: TRBD2; j_gene: TRBJ2-1; v_gene: TRBV24-1; abundance: NA; CDR3nt: TGTGCCACCAGTGATAGGCCTAGCGGGGGTTCCTACAATGAGCAGTTCTTC; CDR3aa: CATSDRPSGGSYNEQFF
d_gene: TRBD2; j_gene: TRBJ2-5; v_gene: TRBV10-3; abundance: few; CDR3nt: TGTGCCATCAGCTCCGGGACTACCGAACAAGAGACCCAGTACTTC; CDR3aa: CAISSGTTEQETQYF
d_gene: NA; j_gene: TRBJ1-1; v_gene: TRBV2; abundance: NA; CDR3nt: TGTGCCAGCAGTGGATACTTGGGGGGCACTGAAGCTTTCTTT; CDR3aa: CASSGYLGGTEAFF
d_gene: NA; j_gene: TRBJ1-1; v_gene: TRBV5-1; abundance: once; CDR3nt: TGCGCCAGCAGCTTGTACAACATGAACACTGAAGCTTTCTTT; CDR3aa: CASSLYNMNTEAFF
d_gene: NA; j_gene: TRBJ2-1; v_gene: TRBV20-1; abundance: NA; CDR3nt: TGCAGTGCTAGTGGGGGAGTTCGCCCTAACAATGAGCAGTTCTTC; CDR3aa: CSASGGVRPNNEQFF
d_gene: TRBD1; j_gene: TRBJ1-5; v_gene: TRBV29-1; abundance: NA; CDR3nt: TGCAGCGTCGCCACAGGGGGAGGAAATCAGCCCCAGCATTTT; CDR3aa: CSVATGGGNQPQHF
d_gene: TRBD1; j_gene: TRBJ2-7; v_gene: TRBV7-9; abundance: few; CDR3nt: TGTGCCAGCAGCACCGTGGGACAGGGGATCAACGAGCAGTACTTC; CDR3aa: CASSTVGQGINEQYF
d_gene: TRBD2; j_gene: TRBJ2-1; v_gene: TRBV13; abundance: NA; CDR3nt: TGTGCCAGCAGCCCGGGACTAGCGGGTTACAATGAGCAGTTCTTC; CDR3aa: CASSPGLAGYNEQFF
d_gene: TRBD1; j_gene: TRBJ2-3; v_gene: TRBV7-9; abundance: once; CDR3nt: TGTGCCACCATCGGACAGGGGAGCACAGATACGCAGTATTTT; CDR3aa: CATIGQGSTDTQYF
d_gene: NA; j_gene: TRBJ1-6; v_gene: TRBV6-1; abundance: once; CDR3nt: TGTGCCAGCAGTGAAGATCGGGTGTCACCCCTCCACTTT; CDR3aa: CASSEDRVSPLHF
d_gene: NA; j_gene: TRBJ1-5; v_gene: TRBV6-5; abundance: NA; CDR3nt: TGTGCCAGCATAACCTCAGGAGGGGTTGATGGGCCCCAGCATTTT; CDR3aa: CASITSGGVDGPQHF
d_gene: NA; j_gene: TRBJ2-2; v_gene: TRBV5-6; abundance: NA; CDR3nt: TGTGCCAGCAGCCTGCGTCCGGGGGAGCTGGGCACCGGGGAGCTGTTTTTT; CDR3aa: CASSLRPGELGTGELFF
d_gene: NA; j_gene: TRBJ2-3; v_gene: TRBV3-1/TRBV3-2; abundance: NA; CDR3nt: TGTGCCAGCAGCCAAGCGGGAGCTAGCACAGATACGCAGTATTTT; CDR3aa: CASSQAGASTDTQYF
d_gene: TRBD1; j_gene: TRBJ2-7; v_gene: TRBV18; abundance: NA; CDR3nt: TGTGCCAGCTCACCAATTGGGACAGGGAATACCGAGCAGTACTTC; CDR3aa: CASSPIGTGNTEQYF
d_gene: NA; j_gene: TRBJ2-6; v_gene: TRBV28; abundance: NA; CDR3nt: TGTGCCAGCAGTTCCCCCTCCCCCGGCTCTGGGGCCAACGTCCTGACTTTC; CDR3aa: CASSSPSPGSGANVLTF
d_gene: NA; j_gene: TRBJ2-7; v_gene: TRBV11-2; abundance: NA; CDR3nt: TGTGCCAGCAGCTTAACCTCAGGCTCCTACGAGCAGTACTTC; CDR3aa: CASSLTSGSYEQYF
d_gene: NA; j_gene: TRBJ1-4; v_gene: TRBV7-8; abundance: NA; CDR3nt: TGTGCCAGCAGCTTAGAAGGGAGGCAGATTAACGGAAAACTGTTTTTT; CDR3aa: CASSLEGRQINGKLFF
d_gene: TRBD2; j_gene: TRBJ2-3; v_gene: TRBV6-4; abundance: NA; CDR3nt: TGTGCCAGCAGTGACCATGGATACCCAACCGGGACTAGCGGTCCCACAGATACGCAGTATTTT; CDR3aa: CASSDHGYPTGTSGPTDTQYF
d_gene: TRBD1; j_gene: TRBJ1-1; v_gene: TRBV2; abundance: NA; CDR3nt: TGTGCCAGCAGCCCCGGGACAGGGTATAGGGCTTTCTTT; CDR3aa: CASSPGTGYRAFF
d_gene: TRBD1; j_gene: TRBJ2-1; v_gene: TRBV7-3; abundance: NA; CDR3nt: TGTGCCAGCAGGGCCGGGACAGGGCGTCCCTCCTACAATGAGCAGTTCTTC; CDR3aa: CASRAGTGRPSYNEQFF
d_gene: TRBD2; j_gene: TRBJ2-2; v_gene: TRBV9; abundance: NA; CDR3nt: TGTGCCAGCACCCGGGGGGGAGTTAACACCGGGGAGCTGTTTTTT; CDR3aa: CASTRGGVNTGELFF
d_gene: TRBD2; j_gene: TRBJ2-7; v_gene: TRBV15; abundance: NA; CDR3nt: TGTGCCACCAGCAGCCGGCCCCGGGACTATACCTACGAGCAGTACTTC; CDR3aa: CATSSRPRDYTYEQYF
d_gene: TRBD1; j_gene: TRBJ1-2; v_gene: TRBV6-1; abundance: NA; CDR3nt: TGTGCCAGCAGTGAAACAGGGGGCGTTGGCTACACCTTC; CDR3aa: CASSETGGVGYTF
d_gene: NA; j_gene: TRBJ1-5; v_gene: TRBV6-5; abundance: NA; CDR3nt: TGTGCCAGCAGTTACTCGGCGGGGGCCGCAAATCAGCCCCAGCATTTT; CDR3aa: CASSYSAGAANQPQHF
d_gene: NA; j_gene: TRBJ1-1; v_gene: TRBV30; abundance: NA; CDR3nt: TGTGCCTGGATATTCGGGAACACTGAAGCTTTCTTT; CDR3aa: CAWIFGNTEAFF
d_gene: NA; j_gene: TRBJ2-7; v_gene: TRBV12-5; abundance: NA; CDR3nt: TGTGCTAGTGGTTTGGTAAGGAGGGTGAGCGACGAGCAGTACTTC; CDR3aa: CASGLVRRVSDEQYF
d_gene: TRBD2; j_gene: TRBJ2-1; v_gene: TRBV29-1; abundance: once; CDR3nt: TGCAGCGTTGGACGGACTAGCGGGAGTGTTGAGCAGTTCTTC; CDR3aa: CSVGRTSGSVEQFF